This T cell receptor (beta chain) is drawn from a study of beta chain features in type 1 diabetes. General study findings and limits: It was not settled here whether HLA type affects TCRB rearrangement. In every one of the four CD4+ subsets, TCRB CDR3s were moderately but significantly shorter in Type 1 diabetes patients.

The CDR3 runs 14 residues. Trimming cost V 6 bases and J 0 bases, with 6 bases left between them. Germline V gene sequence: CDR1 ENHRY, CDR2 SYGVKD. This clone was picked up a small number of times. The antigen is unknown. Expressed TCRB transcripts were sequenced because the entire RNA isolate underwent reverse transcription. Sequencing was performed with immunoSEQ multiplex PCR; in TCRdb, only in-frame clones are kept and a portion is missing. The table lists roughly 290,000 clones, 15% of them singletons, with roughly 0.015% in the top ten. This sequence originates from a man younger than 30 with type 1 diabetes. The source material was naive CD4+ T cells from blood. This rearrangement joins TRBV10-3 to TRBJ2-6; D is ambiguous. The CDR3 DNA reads TGTGCCATCAGACCGAGCTCTGGGGCCAACGTCCTGACTTTC. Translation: CAIRPSSGANVLTF.